This is a list of T cell receptor beta chains from one sample in a study of cytomegalovirus exposure and HLA in healthy donors. Some clones are missing from TCRdb's copy, which holds only in-frame ones; the method was immunoSEQ multiplex PCR. This table holds nearly 110,000 clones, approximately 70% found once. The sequencing input was PBMCs. These receptors were collected from a boy aged 5-17 years in good health and CMV-seronegative. The CDR3 runs from the conserved cysteine through the conserved F or W. Fields, in order: J gene, V gene, clone size, D gene, CDR3 protein, CDR3 DNA. The D gene is left open where the match is weak. Clone size, where shown, is once, few, many, or a class for clones that have expanded.

TRBJ1-1 | TRBV11-1 | . | TRBD1 | CASSPQGAVTEAFF | TGTGCCAGCAGCCCGCAGGGGGCCGTCACTGAAGCTTTCTTT
TRBJ2-2 | TRBV9 | . | . | CASSVELILSGGELFF | TGTGCCAGCAGCGTAGAACTTATTCTTAGTGGCGGGGAGCTGTTTTTT
TRBJ2-1 | TRBV25-1 | . | . | CASSDIEIADPEQFF | TGTGCCAGCAGTGATATAGAAATAGCTGACCCCGAGCAGTTCTTC
TRBJ2-1 | TRBV5-4 | . | TRBD1 | CASSTVRDRGNEQFF | TGTGCCAGCAGCACCGTACGGGACAGGGGGAATGAGCAGTTCTTC
TRBJ1-3 | TRBV7-2 | . | TRBD1 | CASSLVNGAGTGLRNTIYF | TGTGCCAGCAGCTTAGTCAATGGAGCCGGGACAGGGCTGCGAAACACCATATATTTT
TRBJ2-1 | TRBV6-1 | . | TRBD2 | CASHLAGGSYNEQFF | TGTGCCAGCCACCTAGCGGGGGGCTCCTACAATGAGCAGTTCTTC
TRBJ1-4 | TRBV2 | . | . | CASGGPNEKLFF | TGTGCCAGCGGAGGGCCTAATGAAAAACTGTTTTTT
TRBJ1-1 | TRBV28 | . | . | CASRGAGNTEAFF | TGTGCCAGCAGGGGAGCAGGAAACACTGAAGCTTTCTTT
TRBJ2-3 | TRBV5-1 | once | . | CASSPGTGSADTQYF | TGCGCCAGCAGCCCAGGAACAGGGTCCGCAGATACGCAGTATTTT
TRBJ2-1 | TRBV30 | . | TRBD1 | CACWTGDRNEQFF | TGTGCCTGCTGGACAGGGGATCGCAATGAGCAGTTCTTC
TRBJ1-1 | TRBV11-2 | . | . | CASSLNPLPNTEAFF | TGTGCCAGCAGCTTAAATCCCCTTCCGAACACTGAAGCTTTCTTT
TRBJ2-1 | TRBV28 | . | TRBD2 | CASNPGVAGDFGQFF | TGTGCCAGCAACCCGGGGGTAGCGGGAGACTTTGGGCAGTTCTTC
TRBJ1-1 | TRBV28 | . | . | CASTPGGITEAFF | TGTGCCAGCACCCCGGGGGGGATCACTGAAGCTTTCTTT
TRBJ2-5 | TRBV15 | . | . | CATALGTRQETQYF | TGTGCCACCGCCCTCGGGACTCGTCAAGAGACCCAGTACTTC
TRBJ2-3 | TRBV29-1 | . | TRBD2 | CSVEGFSGSTDTQYF | TGCAGCGTTGAAGGGTTTAGCGGGAGCACAGATACGCAGTATTTT
TRBJ2-3 | TRBV5-1 | . | . | CASSLRQKVSTDTQYF | TGCGCCAGCAGCTTGCGACAGAAGGTTAGCACAGATACGCAGTATTTT
TRBJ2-7 | TRBV28 | few | TRBD2 | CASSLGGWEGKAYEQYF | TGTGCCAGCAGTTTAGGGGGGTGGGAGGGGAAGGCCTACGAGCAGTACTTC
TRBJ1-5 | TRBV28 | once | . | CASSFLWGEDGQPQHF | TGTGCCAGCAGTTTTCTGTGGGGGGAGGACGGTCAGCCCCAGCATTTT
TRBJ2-7 | TRBV6-9 | . | TRBD1 | CASSYGGTAYSYEQYF | TGTGCCAGCAGTTATGGTGGGACAGCTTACTCCTACGAGCAGTACTTC
TRBJ2-7 | TRBV19 | . | . | CASMGKDTAAYEQYF | TGTGCCAGTATGGGGAAGGACACGGCCGCCTACGAGCAGTACTTC
TRBJ1-4 | TRBV27 | . | . | CASKRLNEKLFF | TGTGCCAGCAAGAGGCTTAATGAAAAACTGTTTTTT
TRBJ1-1 | TRBV6-5 | once | TRBD1 | CASRTGEALNTEAFF | TGTGCCAGCAGAACAGGGGAGGCCTTGAACACTGAAGCTTTCTTT
TRBJ2-1 | TRBV30 | . | . | CAWSVRRGTLPYNEQFF | TGTGCCTGGAGTGTACGGAGAGGGACACTTCCCTACAATGAGCAGTTCTTC
TRBJ2-1 | TRBV5-1 | . | TRBD1 | CASYWTGGRSSEQFF | TGCGCCAGCTACTGGACAGGGGGACGGAGTAGTGAGCAGTTCTTC
TRBJ2-1 | TRBV18 | . | TRBD2 | CASSPTAGNNEQFF | TGTGCCAGCTCACCCACAGCGGGGAACAATGAGCAGTTCTTC
TRBJ2-7 | TRBV5-4 | few | TRBD2 | CASSSASGIYEQYF | TGTGCCAGCAGTTCAGCTAGCGGCATCTACGAGCAGTACTTC
TRBJ1-4 | TRBV14 | . | . | CASTRGNYEKLFF | TGTGCCAGCACCCGCGGCAACTATGAAAAACTGTTTTTT
TRBJ1-5 | TRBV19 | once | . | CASRNGGLPHSNQPQHF | TGTGCCAGTAGGAATGGGGGCTTACCCCATAGCAATCAGCCCCAGCATTTT
TRBJ1-5 | TRBV10-3 | . | TRBD1 | CAISDRGDQPQHF | TGTGCCATCAGTGACAGGGGGGATCAGCCCCAGCATTTT
TRBJ2-5 | TRBV2 | . | . | CASGRGGGETQYF | TGTGCCAGCGGAAGGGGGGGTGGTGAGACCCAGTACTTC
TRBJ2-7 | TRBV11-1 | . | . | CASSLGTTYEQYF | TGTGCCAGCAGCTTAGGGACTACCTACGAGCAGTACTTC
TRBJ1-1 | TRBV18 | few | TRBD1 | CASSPLIPGQGLGTEAFF | TGTGCCAGCTCACCACTTATCCCGGGACAGGGGTTAGGCACTGAAGCTTTCTTT
TRBJ2-7 | TRBV6-1 | . | TRBD1 | CASSEAKTGDYEQYF | TGTGCCAGCAGTGAAGCGAAGACAGGGGACTACGAGCAGTACTTC
TRBJ2-7 | TRBV7-3 | few | . | CASSSEPYEQYF | TGTGCCAGCAGCTCAGAACCCTACGAGCAGTACTTC
TRBJ2-3 | TRBV7-3 | . | . | CASSQGGLYTDTQYF | TGTGCCAGCAGTCAAGGGGGATTGTACACAGATACGCAGTATTTT
TRBJ1-1 | TRBV29-1 | few | . | CSTRRETEAFF | TGCAGCACAAGGCGGGAGACCGAAGCTTTCTTT
TRBJ2-7 | TRBV27 | few | . | CATITRGEQYF | TGTGCCACCATAACCAGGGGCGAGCAGTACTTC
TRBJ2-5 | TRBV2 | . | . | CASSLYQETQYF | TGTGCCAGCAGTCTGTACCAAGAGACCCAGTACTTC
TRBJ1-1 | TRBV29-1 | . | TRBD1 | CSVTGGVSTEAFF | TGCAGCGTTACAGGGGGGGTTAGCACTGAAGCTTTCTTT
TRBJ1-3 | TRBV28 | . | . | CASTTLAEGLYF | TGTGCCAGCACCACCCTTGCCGAGGGCCTATATTTT
TRBJ2-2 | TRBV30 | . | . | CACRRSSTGELFF | TGTGCCTGCAGACGGAGTTCCACCGGGGAGCTGTTTTTT
TRBJ1-4 | TRBV11-3 | . | . | CASSSRGGVVEKLFF | TGTGCCAGCAGCTCCCGTGGAGGGGTAGTGGAAAAACTGTTTTTT
TRBJ2-1 | TRBV5-1 | . | . | CASSGQSSNNEQFF | TGCGCCAGCAGCGGACAGAGCTCGAACAATGAGCAGTTCTTC
TRBJ2-4 | TRBV7-2 | . | TRBD1 | CASSPPGQGADIQYF | TGTGCCAGCAGCCCCCCGGGACAGGGGGCGGACATTCAGTACTTC
TRBJ1-3 | TRBV28 | . | TRBD1 | CASSSYGDRGLTGNTIYF | TGTGCCAGCAGCTCCTACGGGGACAGGGGCCTGACTGGAAACACCATATATTTT
TRBJ1-5 | TRBV5-5 | . | . | CASSLKVTDNSNQPQHF | TGTGCCAGCAGCCTGAAGGTCACAGATAATAGCAATCAGCCCCAGCATTTT
TRBJ2-7 | TRBV27 | . | TRBD2 | CASLIAGGIGEQYF | TGTGCCAGCCTTATAGCGGGAGGGATTGGCGAGCAGTACTTC
TRBJ1-5 | TRBV28 | . | . | CASSLYGEGVKTGSNQPQHF | TGTGCCAGCAGTTTATATGGGGAGGGGGTTAAGACAGGTTCCAATCAGCCCCAGCATTTT
TRBJ1-4 | TRBV5-8 | . | . | CASSSVGASQNEKLFF | TGTGCCAGCAGCTCTGTGGGCGCCAGTCAAAATGAAAAACTGTTTTTT
TRBJ2-4 | TRBV7-9 | . | TRBD1 | CASSSTLDRGAKNIQYF | TGTGCCAGCAGCTCGACGCTCGACAGGGGTGCCAAAAACATTCAGTACTTC
TRBJ1-5 | TRBV2 | . | . | CASRTTEYSNQPQHF | TGTGCCAGCAGGACGACAGAGTATAGCAATCAGCCCCAGCATTTT
TRBJ1-2 | TRBV6-5 | . | . | CASSYSSVVYGYTF | TGTGCCAGCAGTTACTCGTCGGTGGTTTACGGCTACACCTTC
TRBJ1-5 | TRBV18 | . | . | CASSRPGLGSNQPQHF | TGTGCCAGCTCACGGCCGGGTCTTGGCAGCAATCAGCCCCAGCATTTT
TRBJ1-1 | TRBV4-1 | few | . | CASSRPGSTNTEAFF | TGCGCCAGCAGCCGCCCTGGGAGCACGAACACTGAAGCTTTCTTT